This T cell receptor beta chain is drawn from a study of blood T cell repertoires in COVID-19. About the study: The samples span acute and convalescent COVID-19 from the United States, Italy and Spain.

Trimming removed 6 bases from V and 4 bases from J; junction bases left unmatched: 9. This CDR3 is 14 amino acids long. CDR1 MNHEY and CDR2 SVGAGI come from the germline V gene. Per the study methods: Nucleated cell counts were estimated from reference gene primer amplification. Clones were sequenced by immunoSEQ multiplex PCR, and TCRdb holds only the in-frame ones, with some missing. V, J and clone size are those of that table, while D and trimming were read from the DNA. The table has more than 95,000 clones, more than 70% seen once. V usage is TRBV6-5 and J usage is TRBJ2-7; TRBD2 matches at 7 bases. The clonotype was recovered from an older woman with acute or convalescent COVID-19. Sequencing was done on a sample of peripheral blood. This chain's CDR3 is CASRPGRESYEQYF. CDR3 DNA sequence: TGTGCCAGCAGGCCCGGGCGGGAGTCATACGAGCAGTACTTC.